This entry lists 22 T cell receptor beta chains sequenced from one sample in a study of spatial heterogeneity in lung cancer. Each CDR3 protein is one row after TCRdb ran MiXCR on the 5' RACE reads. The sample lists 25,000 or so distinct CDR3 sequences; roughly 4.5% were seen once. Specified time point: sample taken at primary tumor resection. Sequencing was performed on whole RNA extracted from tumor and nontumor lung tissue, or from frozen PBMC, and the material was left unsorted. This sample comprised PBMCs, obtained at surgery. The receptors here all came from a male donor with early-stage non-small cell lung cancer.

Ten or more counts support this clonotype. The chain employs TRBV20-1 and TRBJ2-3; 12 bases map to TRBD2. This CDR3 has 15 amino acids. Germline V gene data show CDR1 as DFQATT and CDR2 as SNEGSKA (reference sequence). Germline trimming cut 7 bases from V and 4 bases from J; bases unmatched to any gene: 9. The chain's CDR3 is CSVQTSGRLPDTQYF. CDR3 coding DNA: TGCAGTGTCCAGACTAGCGGGAGATTGCCAGATACGCAGTATTTT.

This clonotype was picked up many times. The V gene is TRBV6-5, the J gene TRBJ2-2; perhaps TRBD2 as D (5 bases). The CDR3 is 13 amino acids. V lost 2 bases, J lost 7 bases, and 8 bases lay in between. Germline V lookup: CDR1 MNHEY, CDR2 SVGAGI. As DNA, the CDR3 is TGTGCCAGCAGTTACGAGGGATACGGGGAGCTGTTTTTT. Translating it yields CASSYEGYGELFF.

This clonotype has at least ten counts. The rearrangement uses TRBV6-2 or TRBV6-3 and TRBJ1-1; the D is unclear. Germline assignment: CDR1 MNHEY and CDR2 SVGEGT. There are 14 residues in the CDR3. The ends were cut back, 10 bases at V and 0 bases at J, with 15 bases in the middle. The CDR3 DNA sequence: TGTGCCACCTGTTCATTACTCATGAACACTGAAGCTTTCTTT. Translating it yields CATCSLLMNTEAFF.

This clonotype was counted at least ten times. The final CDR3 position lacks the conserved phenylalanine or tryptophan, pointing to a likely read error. The CDR3 nucleotides are TGCAGCGCCATGAGGGGGTCTGGGGCCAACGTCCTGACTTCC. Translated, it gives CSAMRGSGANVLTS. The chain joins TRBV29-1 to TRBJ2-6; D possibly corresponds to TRBD1 (6 bases). CDR1 and CDR2 from the germline V gene are SQVTM and ANQGSEA. The V and J ends lost 7 bases and 1 base respectively, with 11 bases between them. The CDR3 is 14 amino acids.

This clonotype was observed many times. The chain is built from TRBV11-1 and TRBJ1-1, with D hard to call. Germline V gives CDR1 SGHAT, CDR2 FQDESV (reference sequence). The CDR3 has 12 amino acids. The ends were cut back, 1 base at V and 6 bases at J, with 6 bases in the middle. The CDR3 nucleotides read TGTGCCAGCAGCTTAGTTGGAGCTGAAGCTTTCTTT. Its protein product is CASSLVGAEAFF.

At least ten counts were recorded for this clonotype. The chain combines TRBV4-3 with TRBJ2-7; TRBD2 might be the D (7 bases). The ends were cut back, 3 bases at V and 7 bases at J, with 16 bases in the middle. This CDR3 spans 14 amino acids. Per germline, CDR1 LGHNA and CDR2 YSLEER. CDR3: CASSQVGGLREQYF. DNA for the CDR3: TGCGCCAGCAGCCAGGTCGGGGGGCTGAGAGAGCAGTACTTC.

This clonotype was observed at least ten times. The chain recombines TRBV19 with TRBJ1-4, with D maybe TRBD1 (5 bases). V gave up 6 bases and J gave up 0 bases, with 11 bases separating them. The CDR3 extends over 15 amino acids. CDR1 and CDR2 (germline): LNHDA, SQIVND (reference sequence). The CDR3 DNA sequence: TGTGCCAGTAGCAAAAGACAGCCAACTAATGAAAAACTGTTTTTT. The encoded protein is CASSKRQPTNEKLFF.

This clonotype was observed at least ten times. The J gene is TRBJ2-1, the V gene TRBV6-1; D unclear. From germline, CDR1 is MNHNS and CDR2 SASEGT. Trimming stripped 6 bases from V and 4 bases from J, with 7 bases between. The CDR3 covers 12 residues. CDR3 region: CASSRIYNEQFF. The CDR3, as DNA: TGTGCCAGCAGCAGGATTTACAATGAGCAGTTCTTC.

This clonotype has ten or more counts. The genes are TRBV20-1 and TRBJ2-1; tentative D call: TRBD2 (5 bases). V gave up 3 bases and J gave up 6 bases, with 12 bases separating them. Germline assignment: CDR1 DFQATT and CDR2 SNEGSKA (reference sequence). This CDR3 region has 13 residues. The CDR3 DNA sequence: TGCAGTGCTAGTTGGCTAGGAGGCAATGAGCAGTTCTTC. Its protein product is CSASWLGGNEQFF.

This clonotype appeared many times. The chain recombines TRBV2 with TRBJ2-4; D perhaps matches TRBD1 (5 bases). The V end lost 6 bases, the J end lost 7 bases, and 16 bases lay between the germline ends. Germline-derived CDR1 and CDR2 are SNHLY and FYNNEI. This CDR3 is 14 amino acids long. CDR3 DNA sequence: TGTGCCAGCAGGGGTGACAGCGTGACTAACATTCAGTACTTC. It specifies CASRGDSVTNIQYF.

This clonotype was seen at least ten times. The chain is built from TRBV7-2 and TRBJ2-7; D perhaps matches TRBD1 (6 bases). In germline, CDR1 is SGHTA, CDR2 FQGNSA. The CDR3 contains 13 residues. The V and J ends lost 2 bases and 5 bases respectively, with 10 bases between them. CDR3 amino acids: CASSLTGSHEQYF. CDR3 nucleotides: TGTGCCAGCAGCTTAACAGGGTCCCACGAGCAGTACTTC.

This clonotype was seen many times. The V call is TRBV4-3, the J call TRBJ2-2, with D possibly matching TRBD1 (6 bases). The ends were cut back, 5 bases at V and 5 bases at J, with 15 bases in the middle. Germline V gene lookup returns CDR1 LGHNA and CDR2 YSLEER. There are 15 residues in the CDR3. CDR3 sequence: CASSVTDRRTGELFF. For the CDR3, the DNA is TGCGCCAGCAGCGTAACCGACAGGCGAACCGGGGAGCTGTTTTTT.

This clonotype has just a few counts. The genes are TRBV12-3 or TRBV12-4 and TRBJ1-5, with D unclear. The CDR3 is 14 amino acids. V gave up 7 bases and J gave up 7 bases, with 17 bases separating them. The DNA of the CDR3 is TGTGCCAGCACCATTGGTGGGGTTAGACAGCCCCAGCATTTT. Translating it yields CASTIGGVRQPQHF.

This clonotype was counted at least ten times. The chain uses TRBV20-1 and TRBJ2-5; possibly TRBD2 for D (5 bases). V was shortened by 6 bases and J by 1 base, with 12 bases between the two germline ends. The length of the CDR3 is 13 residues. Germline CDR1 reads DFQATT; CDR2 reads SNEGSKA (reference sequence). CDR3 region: CSASRDPQETQYF. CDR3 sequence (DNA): TGCAGTGCCAGCCGGGATCCCCAAGAGACCCAGTACTTC.

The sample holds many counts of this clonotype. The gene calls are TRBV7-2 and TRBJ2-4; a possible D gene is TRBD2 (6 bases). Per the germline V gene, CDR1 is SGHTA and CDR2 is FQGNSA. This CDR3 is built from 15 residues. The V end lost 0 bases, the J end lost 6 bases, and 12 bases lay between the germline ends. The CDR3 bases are TGTGCCAGCAGCTTAGCGGCCGGGAGAGGAAACATTCAGTACTTC. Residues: CASSLAAGRGNIQYF.

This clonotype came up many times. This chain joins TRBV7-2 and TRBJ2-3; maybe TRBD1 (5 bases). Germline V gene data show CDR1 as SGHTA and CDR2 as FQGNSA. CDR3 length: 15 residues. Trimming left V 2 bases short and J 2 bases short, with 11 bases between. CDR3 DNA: TGTGCCAGCAGCTTAAGGGCAGGGTTCACAGATACGCAGTATTTT. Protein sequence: CASSLRAGFTDTQYF.

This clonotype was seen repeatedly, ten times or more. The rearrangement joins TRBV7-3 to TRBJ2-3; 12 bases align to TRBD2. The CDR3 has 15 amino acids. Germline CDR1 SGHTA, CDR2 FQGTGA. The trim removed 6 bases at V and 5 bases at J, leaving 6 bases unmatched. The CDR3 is CASRPSGGAVDTQYF. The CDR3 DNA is TGTGCCAGCAGGCCTAGCGGGGGGGCCGTAGATACGCAGTATTTT.

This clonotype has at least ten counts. CDR3 residues: CASSFEPSGEKLFF. The CDR3, as DNA: TGCGCCAGCAGCTTCGAGCCGTCGGGTGAAAAACTGTTTTTT. V usage is TRBV5-1 and J usage is TRBJ1-4; no firm D call. The germline V and J ends were trimmed by 2 bases and 7 bases, with 12 bases remaining between them. In germline, CDR1 is SGHRS, CDR2 YFSETQ. The CDR3 contains 14 residues.

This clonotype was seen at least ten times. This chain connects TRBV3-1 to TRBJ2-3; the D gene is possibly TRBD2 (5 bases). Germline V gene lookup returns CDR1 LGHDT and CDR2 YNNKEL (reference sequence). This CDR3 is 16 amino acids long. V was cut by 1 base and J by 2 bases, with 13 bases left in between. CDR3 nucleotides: TGTGCCAGCAGCCAAGTCGCCGGCGGGTCCACAGATACGCAGTATTTT. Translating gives CASSQVAGGSTDTQYF.

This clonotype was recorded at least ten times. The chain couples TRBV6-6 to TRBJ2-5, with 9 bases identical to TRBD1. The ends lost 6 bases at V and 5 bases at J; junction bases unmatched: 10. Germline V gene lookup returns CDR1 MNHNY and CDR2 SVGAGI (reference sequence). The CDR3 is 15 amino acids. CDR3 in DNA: TGTGCCAGCAGACCTGGACAGGGGTCTGTGGAGACCCAGTACTTC. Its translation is CASRPGQGSVETQYF.

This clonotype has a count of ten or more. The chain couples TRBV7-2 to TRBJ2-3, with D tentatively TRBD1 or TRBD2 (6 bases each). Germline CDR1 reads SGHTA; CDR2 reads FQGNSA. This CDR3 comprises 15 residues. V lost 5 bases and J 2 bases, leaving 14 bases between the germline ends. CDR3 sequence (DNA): TGTGCCAGCAGCCCCCGGGGGCCAGACACAGATACGCAGTATTTT. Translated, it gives CASSPRGPDTDTQYF.

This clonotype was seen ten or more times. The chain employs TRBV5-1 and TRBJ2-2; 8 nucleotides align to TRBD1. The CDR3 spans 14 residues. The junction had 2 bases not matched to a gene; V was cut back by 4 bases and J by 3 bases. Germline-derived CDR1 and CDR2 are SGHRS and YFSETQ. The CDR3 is CASSGTGYTGELFF. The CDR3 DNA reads TGCGCCAGCAGCGGGACAGGTTACACCGGGGAGCTGTTTTTT.